This TCR beta chain was captured in a study of T-cell memory formation after mild COVID-19. About the study: Clusters of TCRs were largely donor specific.

V was pared by 3 bases and J by 4 bases, with 6 bases of the junction left unmatched. CDR3 length: 16 residues. CDR1 is MDHEN and CDR2 is SYDVKM in the germline V gene. Overall study results and limits: Clones that contracted from day 15 to 85 had balanced CD4/CD8; later expanders were CD4+ biased.

Constant-segment primers and 5'RACE yielded cDNA libraries for TCR alpha and TCR beta, each carrying sample barcodes and UMIs. TCRdb re-analysed the 5' RACE reads in MiXCR, keeping a single row per CDR3 protein. Of fewer than 400,000 distinct CDR3 sequences listed, under 15% were seen once; the top ten hold roughly a fifth. Worth noting for this clonotype: Its target is unknown.

This clonotype was sampled from a man younger than 30 who had mild COVID-19 (a few samples of this study predate the infection). Cell type and time point are not known. This chain joins TRBV28 and TRBJ2-2; 9 bases match TRBD2. What was sequenced was PBMCs or a T cell subset sorted from them (not recorded which). The chain's CDR3 is CASSFRAGGRTGELFF. The CDR3 nucleotides are TGTGCCAGCAGTTTCAGAGCGGGGGGTCGCACCGGGGAGCTGTTTTTT.